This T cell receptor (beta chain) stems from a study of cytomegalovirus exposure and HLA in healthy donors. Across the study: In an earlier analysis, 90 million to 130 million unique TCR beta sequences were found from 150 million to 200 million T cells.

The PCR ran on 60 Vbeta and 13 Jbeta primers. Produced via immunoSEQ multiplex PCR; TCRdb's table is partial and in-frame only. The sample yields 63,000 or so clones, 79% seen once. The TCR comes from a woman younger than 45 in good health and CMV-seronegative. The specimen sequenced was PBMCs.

The CDR3 nucleotides read TGCGCCAGCAGCTTGATATCGGGGTACGAGCAGTACGTC. Translating it yields CASSLISGYEQYV. The J gene is TRBJ2-7, the V gene TRBV5-1, with D perhaps TRBD2 (5 bases). Trimming removed 1 base from V and 4 bases from J, with 9 bases in between. Germline lookup yields CDR1 SGHRS and CDR2 YFSETQ. The CDR3 runs to 13 residues.